This entry is about one T cell receptor (beta chain). The data derive from a study of blood T cell repertoires in COVID-19. The table came from immunoSEQ multiplex PCR; TCRdb's copy has only in-frame clones and leaves some out. The sample yields about 23,000 clones, 90% to 95% seen once. J was trimmed by 6 bases and V by 4 bases; bases with no gene match: 1. Germline values: CDR1 SGHTA, CDR2 FQGTGA. The CDR3 spans 15 residues. This chain connects TRBV7-3 to TRBJ2-1, with TRBD2 matching over 15 bases. The specimen sequenced was peripheral blood. The receptor's source is a woman between 50 and 59 years old with active COVID-19. In nucleotides, the CDR3 is TGTGCCAGCAGCTCGGGACTAGCGGGGGGCAATGAGCAGTTCTTC. This gives the protein CASSSGLAGGNEQFF.